This passage covers 27 T cell receptor beta chains from one sample sequenced in a study of blood T cells in healthy people across ages (dated by TCRdb to about 2015). The library was made by 5' RACE. The reads were generated on an Illumina HiSeq 2500. A second PCR of roughly 6 to 11 cycles was performed with a sample-barcoded 5' primer and a J-beta primer mix. TCRdb cleaned the public reads at Q25 with fastp, built clones with MiXCR and kept in-frame beta chains. Rows with a matching CDR3 protein are joined into one entry that keeps the most common DNA and genes. This sample lists 750,000 to 950,000 distinct CDR3 sequences; 53% were detected once. The top ten constitute about two fifths of the sample. Sequenced material: blood. These receptors all come from a man older than 75 in good health.

The table lists this clonotype with a few counts. J is TRBJ2-1 and V is TRBV12-3 or TRBV12-4; 7 nucleotides agree with TRBD1. CDR3 size: 14 residues. With V trimmed by 3 bases and J by 8 bases, 7 bases remained unmatched. CDR3 protein: CASSFRTGGDEQFF. The DNA for the CDR3 is TGTGCCAGCAGTTTCAGGACAGGTGGGGATGAGCAGTTCTTC.

This clonotype has at least ten counts. The V gene is TRBV14, the J gene TRBJ2-7; D may correspond to TRBD1 or TRBD2 (6 bases each). V lost 4 bases and J lost 2, with 15 bases in between. Germline V lookup: CDR1 SGHDN, CDR2 FVKESK. This CDR3 has 15 residues. Written as DNA, the CDR3 is TGTGCCAGCAGCCCCCCCGGGGGCCTTCCCTACGAGCAGTACTTC. Protein: CASSPPGGLPYEQYF.

V gene TRBV3-1 combines with J gene TRBJ2-5, with 9 bases matching TRBD2. The CDR3 has 16 amino acids. The germline V gene has CDR1 LGHDT and CDR2 YNNKEL (reference sequence). The trim removed 1 base at V and 11 bases at J, leaving 14 bases unmatched. CDR3 in DNA: TGTGCCAGCAGCCAAGGCGGGAGGGCAAATTCCGATGAGCAGTACTTC. It is translated as CASSQGGRANSDEQYF.

This clonotype has more than one count but fewer than ten. The V and J genes are TRBV21-1 and TRBJ2-6. TRBV21-1 is a listed pseudogene. This CDR3 spans 15 amino acids. The CDR3 DNA reads as TGTGCCAGCAGCAAAATCAGCTCTGGGGCCAACGTCCTGACTTTC. Amino acid sequence: CASSKISSGANVLTF.

This clonotype has only a few counts. The chain carries TRBV29-1 and TRBJ2-5; no firm D call. The CDR3 length is 12 residues. V lost 5 bases, J lost 0 bases, and 7 bases lay in between. CDR1 and CDR2 from the germline V gene are SQVTM and ANQGSEA. The chain's CDR3 is CSVSQNQETQYF. Here the CDR3 DNA reads TGCAGCGTTTCACAGAACCAAGAGACCCAGTACTTC.

The V and J genes are TRBV21-1 and TRBJ2-5; the D segment call TRBD1 is taken from the table without a DNA check. TRBV21-1 is listed as a pseudogene. This CDR3 is 15 amino acids long. DNA of the CDR3: TGTGCCCCGCAGCCCCGTCGGACAGCAGAAGAGACCCAGTACTTC. It translates to CAPQPRRTAEETQYF.

As for this clonotype: Relative to the germline gene, one junction end is altered; a read error may explain this. The chain combines TRBV3-1 with TRBJ1-6, with D tentatively TRBD1 (6 bases). CDR1 is LGHDT and CDR2 is YNNKEL in the germline V gene (reference sequence). The CDR3 runs to 13 residues. The CDR3 DNA reads TGTGCCATCAGCCAACAGGGAAGTTCACCCCTCCACTTT. It codes for CAISQQGSSPLHF.

The rearrangement joins TRBV24-1 to TRBJ2-5; 12 nucleotides agree with TRBD1. CDR1 and CDR2 (germline): KGHDR, SFDVKD. The V gene end was trimmed by 4 bases and the J gene end by 11 bases; junction bases not matched to a gene: 16. The CDR3 consists of 17 residues. CDR3 coding DNA: TGTGCCACCAGTGACACCGGGACAGGGGGCTTGGTCCATGAGCAGTACTTC. Protein: CATSDTGTGGLVHEQYF.

This sequence joins TRBV20-1 and TRBJ2-7; possible D gene TRBD2, 5 bases. There are 13 residues in the CDR3. CDR1 and CDR2 (germline): DFQATT, SNEGSKA (reference sequence). The V end lost 5 bases, the J end lost 3 bases, and 14 bases lay between the germline ends. The CDR3 DNA is TGCAGTGCTGTAGATGGGAGTCGCTACGAGCAGTACTTC. It yields the protein CSAVDGSRYEQYF.

The J gene is TRBJ2-1, the V gene TRBV11-2; D gene ambiguous. The DNA matches TRBJ2-7 better at its end, which makes the J call doubtful. This CDR3 region has 16 residues. The germline V gene encodes CDR1 SGHAT and CDR2 FQNNGV. CDR3: CASSLVGLGTNNEQYF. For the CDR3, the DNA is TGTGCCAGCAGCTTAGTGGGTCTGGGCACCAACAATGAGCAGTACTTC.

Concerning this clonotype itself: The junction and the germline gene differ at one end; a read error may be behind it. In DNA, the CDR3 is TGCGCCAGCAGCTCCTTCCCTAAGACAGGGCCGTACCAAGGGACCCAGTACTTC. As protein: CASSSFPKTGPYQGTQYF. The chain joins TRBV5-1 to TRBJ2-5; 7 nucleotides line up with TRBD1. This CDR3 is 18 amino acids long. The germline V gene has CDR1 SGHRS and CDR2 YFSETQ. The whole variable domain, filled in from reference TRBV5-1 and TRBJ2-5, reads KAGVTQTPRYLIKTRGQQVTLSCSPISGHRSVSWYQQTPGQGLQFLFEYFSETQRNKGNFPGRFSGRQFSNSRSEMNVSTLELGDSALYLCASSSFPKTGPYQGTQYFGPGTRLLVL.

This clonotype was detected a few times. The DNA of the CDR3 is TGTGCCAGCAGTTCTTCAGGGACAGGGAAACTGTTTTTT. Encoded protein: CASSSSGTGKLFF. The chain combines TRBV12-3 or TRBV12-4 with TRBJ1-4; 9 positions agree with TRBD1. J was trimmed by 11 bases and V by 4 bases; bases with no gene match: 5. The CDR3 spans 13 residues.

The chain employs TRBV20-1 and TRBJ2-4, with 10 bases fitting TRBD1. TRBJ2-7 matches the DNA end more closely, so the J call is doubtful. Germline V gene sequence: CDR1 DFQATT, CDR2 SNEGSKA (reference sequence). This CDR3 spans 12 amino acids. The CDR3: CSSRDRGVEQYF. The CDR3 coding sequence is TGCAGTTCAAGGGACAGGGGCGTCGAGCAGTACTTC.

V gene TRBV7-6 combines with J gene TRBJ2-5; D unresolved. Germline CDR1 SGHVS, CDR2 FNYEAQ. CDR3 size: 16 residues. Trimming pared 1 base from V and 3 bases from J, leaving 15 bases between. This CDR3 is CASSLGLGLDEETQYF. CDR3 DNA: TGTGCCAGCAGCTTAGGACTTGGTCTAGACGAAGAGACCCAGTACTTC.

This clonotype was observed a single time. The rearrangement links TRBV9 to TRBJ2-3; D assignment may be TRBD1 or TRBD2 (6 bases each). Trimming removed 0 bases from V and 0 bases from J, with 11 bases in between. CDR1 and CDR2 from the germline V gene are SGDLS and YYNGEE. CDR3 length: 16 amino acids. CDR3 bases: TGTGCCAGCAGCGTAGTTTCGGGGGCGAGCACAGATACGCAGTATTTT. Protein: CASSVVSGASTDTQYF.

J is TRBJ2-7 and V is TRBV2; D not resolved. Near its end, the DNA agrees better with TRBJ2-5, so the J call may be wrong. The CDR3 consists of 14 residues. Germline assignment: CDR1 SNHLY and CDR2 FYNNEI. The chain's CDR3 is CASSEGSVTETQYF. CDR3 DNA sequence: TGTGCCAGCAGTGAAGGGTCCGTAACAGAGACCCAGTACTTC.

This clonotype showed up just a few times. The V gene is TRBV7-9, the J gene TRBJ2-4; D not certain. Trimming removed 5 bases at V and 8 bases at J, with 10 bases between. The CDR3 has 12 amino acids. The germline CDR1 and CDR2 sequences are SEHNR and FQNEAQ (reference sequence). CDR3 sequence (DNA): TGTGCCAGCAGCGAGGCTGGATACATTCAGTACTTC. Its translation: CASSEAGYIQYF.

DNA for the CDR3: TGTGCCAGCAGCCGTGGGACTAGCAGGAGTTACGAGCAGTACTTC. This sequence encodes CASSRGTSRSYEQYF. This chain joins TRBV11-1 and TRBJ2-7; 9 nucleotides line up with TRBD2. Germline lookup yields CDR1 SGHAT and CDR2 FQDESV (reference sequence). CDR3 length: 15 amino acids. The V and J ends lost 5 bases and 4 bases, in that order; junction bases with no gene match: 9.

This CDR3 is CASSFGSSGSLSYF. The CDR3 DNA reads TGCGCCAGCAGCTTCGGTAGCAGCGGGAGTCTTTCGTACTTC. The J gene is TRBJ2-5, the V gene TRBV5-1, with 8 nucleotides matching TRBD2. Germline V gene data show CDR1 as SGHRS and CDR2 as YFSETQ. This CDR3 is 14 amino acids long. The J segment lost 13 bases and the V segment lost 2 bases, leaving 13 bases of the junction unmatched.

J is TRBJ2-4 and V is TRBV21-1; the D call in the table, TRBD2, was not verified against the DNA. The J call could be wrong; TRBJ2-7 is a better fit for the DNA end. TRBV21-1 is termed a pseudogene. The CDR3 contains 16 residues. Written as DNA, the CDR3 is TGTGCCAGCAGCAGCCCAGGGGAGGGGCAACCCTACGAGCAGTACTTC. This gives the protein CASSSPGEGQPYEQYF.

The rearrangement links TRBV4-1 to TRBJ2-3; possible D gene TRBD1, 5 bases. The germline gives CDR1 MGHRA, CDR2 YSYEKL. The CDR3 length is 14 residues. Trimming cost V 2 bases and J 10 bases, with 16 bases left between them. DNA of the CDR3: TGCGCCAGCAGCCAAAGGGGTTTGGGATTATCGCAGTATTTT. Translated: CASSQRGLGLSQYF.

The chain couples TRBV3-1 to TRBJ1-1; 8 nucleotides match TRBD1. V shed 5 bases and J 10 bases; nucleotides not matched to a gene: 6. This CDR3 has 12 amino acids. The germline V gene has CDR1 LGHDT and CDR2 YNNKEL (reference sequence). DNA of the CDR3: TGTGCCAGCAGCGTTGGACAGGGTGGAGCTTTCTTT. Its protein product is CASSVGQGGAFF. Full variable domain (remainder filled in from reference TRBV3-1 and TRBJ1-1): DTAVSQTPKYLVTQMGNDKSIKCEQNLGHDTMYWYKQDSKKFLKIMFSYNNKELIINETVPNRFSPKSPDKAHLNLHINSLELGDSAVYFCASSVGQGGAFFGQGTRLTVV.

The V gene is TRBV11-1, the J gene TRBJ2-3, with no clear D. The CDR3 is 14 amino acids. The V end was cut by 4 bases, the J end by 5 bases, with 13 bases between. In germline, CDR1 is SGHAT, CDR2 FQDESV (reference sequence). Here the CDR3 DNA reads TGTGCCAGCAGCTCGCTGCTCCTCATAGATACGCAGTATTTT. This codes for CASSSLLLIDTQYF.

The sample holds a few counts of this clonotype. The chain carries TRBV7-9 and TRBJ1-1; D not resolved. The CDR3 is 15 residues long. Trimming left V 6 bases short and J 0 bases short, with 14 bases between. Germline CDR1 and CDR2: SEHNR and FQNEAQ (reference sequence). The CDR3 reads CASSHPARLNTEAFF. CDR3 in DNA: TGTGCCAGCAGTCACCCGGCCAGGTTGAACACTGAAGCTTTCTTT.

J is TRBJ2-1 and V is TRBV12-3 or TRBV12-4, with D hard to call. Trimming removed 6 bases at V and 4 bases at J, with 10 bases between. The CDR3 has 13 residues. The CDR3 DNA reads TGTGCCAGCAGGGCCCTTGGGTACAATGAGCAGTTCTTC. The encoded protein is CASRALGYNEQFF.

The chain links TRBV5-8 to TRBJ2-5; no firm D call. The CDR3 has 12 residues. CDR1 is SGHTS and CDR2 is YDEGEE in the germline V gene. The germline V and J ends were trimmed by 2 bases and 5 bases, with 7 bases remaining between them. The CDR3: CASSLIRETQYF. The DNA of the CDR3 is TGTGCCAGCAGCTTAATTCGGGAGACCCAGTACTTC.

V usage is TRBV19 and J usage is TRBJ1-2, with 10 bases fitting TRBD1. V was clipped by 4 bases and J by 1 base; unmatched bases: 6. Germline V lookup: CDR1 LNHDA, CDR2 SQIVND (reference sequence). CDR3 length equals 16 residues. CDR3 DNA sequence: TGTGCCAGTAGTACGGGGACAGGGGACCTTAACTATGGCTACACCTTC. It specifies CASSTGTGDLNYGYTF.